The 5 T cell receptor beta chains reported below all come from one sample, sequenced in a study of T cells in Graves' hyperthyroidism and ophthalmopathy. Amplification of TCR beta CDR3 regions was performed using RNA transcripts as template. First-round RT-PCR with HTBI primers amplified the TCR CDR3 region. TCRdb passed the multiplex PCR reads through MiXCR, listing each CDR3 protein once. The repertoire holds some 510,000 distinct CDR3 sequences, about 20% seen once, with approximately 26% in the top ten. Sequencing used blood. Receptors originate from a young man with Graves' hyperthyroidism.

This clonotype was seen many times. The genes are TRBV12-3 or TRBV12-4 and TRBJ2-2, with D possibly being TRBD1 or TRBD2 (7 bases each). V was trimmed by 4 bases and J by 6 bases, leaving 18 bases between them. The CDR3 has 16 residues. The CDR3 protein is CASSSPDRAGAGELFF. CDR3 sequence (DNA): TGTGCCAGCAGTTCCCCTGACAGGGCGGGGGCCGGGGAGCTGTTTTTT.

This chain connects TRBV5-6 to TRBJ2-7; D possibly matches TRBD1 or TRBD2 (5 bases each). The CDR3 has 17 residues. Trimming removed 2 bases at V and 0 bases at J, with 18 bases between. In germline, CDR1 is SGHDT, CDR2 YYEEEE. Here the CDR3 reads CASSFSVGDGYSYEQYF. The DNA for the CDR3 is TGTGCCAGCAGCTTCTCGGTTGGGGACGGCTACTCCTACGAGCAGTACTTC.

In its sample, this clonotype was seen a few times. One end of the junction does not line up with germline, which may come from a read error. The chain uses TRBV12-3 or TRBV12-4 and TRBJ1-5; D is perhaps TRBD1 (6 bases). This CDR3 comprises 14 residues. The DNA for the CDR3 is TGTGCCAGCACCTTGTTGGGGGGCTATCAGCCTCAGCATTTT. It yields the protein CASTLLGGYQPQHF.

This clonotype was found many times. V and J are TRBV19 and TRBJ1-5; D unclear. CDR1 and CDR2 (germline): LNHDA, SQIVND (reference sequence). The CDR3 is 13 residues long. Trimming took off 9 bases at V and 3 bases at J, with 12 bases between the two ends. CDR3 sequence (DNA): TGTGCCAGCATAGGAGGGTTCAATCAGCCCCAGCATTTT. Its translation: CASIGGFNQPQHF.

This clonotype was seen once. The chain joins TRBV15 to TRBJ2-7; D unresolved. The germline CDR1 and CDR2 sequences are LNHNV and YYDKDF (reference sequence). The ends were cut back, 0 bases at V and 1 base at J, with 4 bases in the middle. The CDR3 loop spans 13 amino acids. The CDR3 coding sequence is TGTGCCACCAGCAGAGACGGATCCTACGAGCAGTACGTC. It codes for CATSRDGSYEQYV.